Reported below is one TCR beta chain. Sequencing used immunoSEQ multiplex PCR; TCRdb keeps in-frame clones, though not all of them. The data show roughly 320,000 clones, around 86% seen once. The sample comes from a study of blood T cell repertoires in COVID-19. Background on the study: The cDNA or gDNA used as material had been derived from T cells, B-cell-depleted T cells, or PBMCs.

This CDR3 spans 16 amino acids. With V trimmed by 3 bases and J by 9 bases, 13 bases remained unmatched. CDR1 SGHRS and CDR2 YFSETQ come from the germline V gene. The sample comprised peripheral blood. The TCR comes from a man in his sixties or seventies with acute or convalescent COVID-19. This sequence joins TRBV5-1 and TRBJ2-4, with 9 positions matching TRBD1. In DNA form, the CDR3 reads TGCGCCAGCAGCTCTTGGGGAGACAGGGGGTTCGGCATTCAGTACTTC. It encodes CASSSWGDRGFGIQYF.